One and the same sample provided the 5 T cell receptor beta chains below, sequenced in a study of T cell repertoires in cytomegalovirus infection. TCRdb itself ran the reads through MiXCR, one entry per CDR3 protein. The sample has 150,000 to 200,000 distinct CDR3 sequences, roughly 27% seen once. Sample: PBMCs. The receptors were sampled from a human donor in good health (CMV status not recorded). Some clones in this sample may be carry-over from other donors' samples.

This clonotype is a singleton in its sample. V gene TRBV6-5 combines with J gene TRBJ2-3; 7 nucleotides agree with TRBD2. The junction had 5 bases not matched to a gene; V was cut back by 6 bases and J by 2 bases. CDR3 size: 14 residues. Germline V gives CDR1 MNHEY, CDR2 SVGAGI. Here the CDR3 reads CASRRGLATDTQYF. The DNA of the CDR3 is TGTGCCAGCAGGCGGGGGTTGGCCACAGATACGCAGTATTTT.

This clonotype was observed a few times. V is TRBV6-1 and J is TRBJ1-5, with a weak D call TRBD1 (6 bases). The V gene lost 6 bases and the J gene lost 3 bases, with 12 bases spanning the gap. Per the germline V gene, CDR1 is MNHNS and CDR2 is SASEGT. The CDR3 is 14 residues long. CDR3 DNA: TGTGCCAGCAGGGACAGCGCTTCCAATCAGCCCCAGCATTTT. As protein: CASRDSASNQPQHF.

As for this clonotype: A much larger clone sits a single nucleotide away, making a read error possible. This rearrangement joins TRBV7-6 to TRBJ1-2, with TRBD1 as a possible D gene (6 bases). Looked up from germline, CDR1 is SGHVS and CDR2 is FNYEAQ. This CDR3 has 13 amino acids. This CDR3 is CVSNRAGAYGYTF. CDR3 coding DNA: TGTGTCAGCAACCGTGCGGGGGCCTATGGCTACACCTTC.

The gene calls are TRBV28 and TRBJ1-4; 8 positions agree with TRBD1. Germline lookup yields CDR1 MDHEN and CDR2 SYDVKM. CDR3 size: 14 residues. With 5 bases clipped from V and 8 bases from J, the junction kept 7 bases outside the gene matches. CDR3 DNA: TGTGCCAGCAGTGCCAGGGGGCGTGGAGAAAAACTGTTTTTT. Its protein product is CASSARGRGEKLFF.

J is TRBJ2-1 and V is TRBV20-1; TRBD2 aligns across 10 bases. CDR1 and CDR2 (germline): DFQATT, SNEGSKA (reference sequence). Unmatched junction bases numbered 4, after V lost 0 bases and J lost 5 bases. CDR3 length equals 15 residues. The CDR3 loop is CSARDRLAGDNEQFF. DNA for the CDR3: TGCAGTGCTAGAGATCGGCTAGCGGGGGACAATGAGCAGTTCTTC.